These 5 T cell receptor beta chains came from one sample sequenced in a study of blood T cell repertoires in COVID-19 (dated by TCRdb to about 2020). Receptor amplification or capture employed the immunoSEQ multiplex PCR assay. Not all clones reach the TCRdb copy of this immuneACCESS table, which keeps in-frame sequences only. Checked studies attribute under half of the gap to unresolved V genes and leave the rest unexplained. Present in this sample are 70,000 to 95,000 clones, about 91% of which were seen just once. The ten biggest clones cover approximately 5% of the sample. Sequenced input: peripheral blood. Receptors originate from an elderly woman with acute or convalescent COVID-19.

The chain employs TRBV6-1 and TRBJ1-5, with D unclear. This CDR3 has 15 amino acids. CDR1 and CDR2 (germline): MNHNS, SASEGT. Trimming pared 2 bases from V and 0 bases from J, leaving 8 bases between. Here the CDR3 DNA reads TGTGCCAGCAGTGAACCGGAGTATAGCAATCAGCCCCAGCATTTT. This gives the protein CASSEPEYSNQPQHF.

The rearrangement joins TRBV3-1 (or the pseudogene TRBV3-2) to TRBJ1-2, with TRBD1 as a possible D gene (5 bases). The CDR3 consists of 12 residues. V was shortened by 1 base and J by 14 bases, with 14 bases between the two germline ends. Germline loops: CDR1 LGHDT, CDR2 YNNKEL (reference sequence). DNA of the CDR3: TGTGCCAGCAGCCAAGCGGGAGGGGCGGGGACCTTC. It translates to CASSQAGGAGTF.

The gene calls are TRBV21-1 and TRBJ1-5; TRBD1, the table's D call, was not compared with the DNA. TRBV21-1 is recorded as a pseudogene. The CDR3 length is 17 residues. DNA for the CDR3: TGTGCCAGCAGCAAGTTGGCAGGGGGAAAGGGGCTGGAGGCCCAGCATTTT. This gives the protein CASSKLAGGKGLEAQHF.

The chain uses TRBV5-1 and TRBJ2-3; 10 nucleotides agree with TRBD2. The junction had 6 bases not matched to a gene; V was cut back by 4 bases and J by 4 bases. Germline V CDR1 and CDR2: SGHRS, YFSETQ. CDR3 length: 15 residues. The CDR3 here is CASSLSGGMADTQYF. CDR3 nucleotides: TGCGCCAGCAGCCTTAGCGGGGGGATGGCAGATACGCAGTATTTT.

The rearrangement uses TRBV29-1 and TRBJ2-2; tentatively, D is TRBD1 (6 bases). Germline CDR1 SQVTM, CDR2 ANQGSEA. The CDR3 extends over 14 amino acids. V lost 4 bases to trimming and J lost 1 base, with 10 bases between them. The CDR3 coding sequence is TGCAGCGTTGGGCAAGGGGGGAACACCGGGGAGCTGTTTTTT. Translating gives CSVGQGGNTGELFF.